This T cell receptor (beta chain) was documented in a study of cytomegalovirus exposure and HLA in healthy donors (TCRdb year 2017). Looking at the study overall: In an earlier analysis of approximately 640 of the donors, approximately 300 Gb of sequence data and 100 million or so unique TCR beta sequences from 180 million or so T cells were reported. Around 330 gigabases of sequencing data and about 92 million unique TCR sequences made up an early release that covered under 750 HLA-typed donors. Of the roughly 400 genotyped donors, 65% to 90% were placed in the genetic ancestry cluster associated with self-reported Caucasian donors. The aim of the study was to test whether cataloging public T cell receptors could identify signatures of past pathogen exposure. The study used immunosequencing to profile the T cell repertoires of 600 to 850 subjects and linked those repertoires to cytomegalovirus serostatus. Besides the first cohort of roughly 640 subjects, a separate validation cohort made up of roughly 130 different subjects was used. To predict cytomegalovirus infection status, the study brought together high-throughput TCR immunosequencing, statistical association of individual TCRs with disease status, and machine learning. To study patterns of TCR occurrence, a later analysis re-analyzed previously published TCR beta repertoires from around 660 donors and added high-resolution HLA genotyping. In the later analysis, no new phenotypic data were used to find candidate immune exposures; instead, reliance was placed on TCR beta sequences and their occurrence across donors. To decide whether each TCR beta V gene segment behaved as functional or pseudogenic, an earlier analysis of approximately 620 of the donors relied on high-throughput TCR beta sequencing. Donor age, sex, ethnicity and CMV serostatus were compiled alongside the repertoire data. Genome-wide SNP genotypes for about 55% of the 666 donors were used in a later genetic analysis, which treated that subset as a discovery cohort. All discovery cohort repertoires had been generated using a single sequencing platform. Both class I and class II loci were covered by HLA typing, at four-digit resolution. Typing coverage varied by locus: about 629-640 donors for A, B, C, DRB1 and DQB1; roughly 510 for DQA1; about 570 for DPA1; more than 450 for DPB1. Because of strong linkage in the cohort, roughly 5 DR-DQ haplotypes were treated as single units for association and clustering. On average, roughly 250,000 unique TCR beta nucleotide sequences were sequenced per donor among 398 genotyped donors of the cohort, with 15% to 20% of those sequences being non-productive.

The cohort comprised under 700 healthy bone marrow donors. Cohort members were all nominally healthy when sampled, although unrecorded immune exposures were likely present. The donor tested CMV seropositive, placing the donor among the 250 to 350 seropositive members of the cohort. Every donor gave a peripheral blood sample, and the peripheral blood mononuclear cells from that sample were used for TCR beta sequencing. Genomic DNA extraction from the blood cell samples was performed with the Qiagen DNeasy Blood Extraction Kit. The germline V gene encodes CDR1 GTSNPN and CDR2 SVGIG (reference sequence). At the junction V is shortened by 2 bases and J by 8 bases; bases outside the gene matches: 14. The CDR3 starts with the cysteine, ends with the phenylalanine, and has 17 residues. Only the CDR3 DNA stays, 51 bases, in frame from base 1. The library came from the immunoSEQ multiplex PCR assay. For the multiplex PCR, a mixture combining 60 forward primers for TCR Vbeta segments and 13 reverse primers for TCR Jbeta segments was used. A multiplex PCR assay on genomic DNA amplified the CDR3 region of rearranged TCR beta genes. On the Illumina HiSeq System, the amplified TCR beta libraries were sequenced as 87-base-pair reads. Regarding the original processing steps: Across the 600 to 700 repertoires, a later analysis counted approximately 83 million unique TCR beta chains, around 11 million of which were shared by at least two donors. To remove PCR and sequencing errors, raw reads were error-corrected and collapsed into unique sequences using a nearest-neighbor algorithm that merged closely related sequences. To assign V, D and J gene segments, CDR3 sequences were aligned to IMGT reference sequences. For a sequence to be retained, a match of at least six nucleotides to both a V gene segment and a J gene segment was required. A rearrangement counted as productive if the CDR3 had no stop codons and remained in frame with V and J, and every other rearrangement counted as non-productive. CDR3 was defined according to IMGT convention as the region running from the second conserved V-encoded cysteine to the conserved J-encoded phenylalanine. The earlier analysis of 500 to 600 of the donors excluded sequences that lacked an unambiguous match to a single V gene segment. An earlier analysis of fewer than 650 of the donors classified V segments as functional when productive rearrangements were above 56.7% and as segregating when the standard deviation between donors was above 5%. To diagnose cytomegalovirus status from the catalog of TCR beta chain sequences, a statistical classification framework was built. In a later analysis, TCR nucleotide sequences were compared against IMGT/GENE-DB human TR gene sequences so that V and J genes could be assigned. Using the TCRdist pipeline, a later analysis assigned CDR3 sequences along with most-parsimonious VDJ recombination scenarios. In a later analysis, each TCR beta chain was defined by its CDR3 amino acid sequence together with its V-gene family, and reads lacking a unique V-gene family were excluded. As a way to deal with suspected cross-contamination and a sequencing artifact, a later analysis dropped 450 to 600 nucleotide sequences that were highly shared and had low generation probability. In a later analysis, a clonal expansion index for each public chain was calculated from normalized within-repertoire ranks of inferred template counts. Generation probabilities in a later analysis came from a VDJ recombination model fitted to out-of-frame rearrangements, and those results were checked against IGoR. Hypergeometric tests were used in a later analysis to score TCR-TCR, TCR-HLA and TCR-CMV co-occurrence, with a repertoire-size bias correction applied to the TCR pairs. In a later analysis, false discovery rates were estimated by permuting HLA or CMV assignments 20 times. In a later analysis, co-occurring TCRs were grouped using DBSCAN, and TCRdist sequence similarity was added for clustering within HLA-allele-positive subsets. Repertoires with fewer than 30,000 or more than 120,000 public chains, plus five repertoires with anomalous nucleotide sharing, were excluded from co-occurrence clustering. TCRdb stores this immuneACCESS table with in-frame sequences only. Part of the clones is absent; in the studies checked, under half of the shortfall reflects unresolved V genes, and no reason is known for the rest. Clonal size and the V and J genes are those of that table, whereas D and trimming came from the DNA. The sample data list more than 130,000 clones, and about 79% of these were observed just once. The top ten hold 3.5% to 5% of the sample.

About this clone: Its antigen is unknown. No per-base quality is available; no much larger clone lies one base away.

The research as a whole found: The earlier analysis of approximately 560 of the donors excluded seventeen rarely observed V segments, including chromosome 9 orphons, because counts were too low. A later analysis associated about 18,000 TCR beta sequences with specific HLA alleles at a false discovery rate of 0.05. Because some donors lacked HLA typing at each locus, the association tests relied only on the typed subset. According to a later genetic analysis, donors in an Asian-associated ancestry cluster had fewer N-insertions in productive TCRs than the approximately 650-donor mean. Some IMGT-functional V segments, including TRBV6-2 and TRBV6-3, could not be distinguished by the 87-base-pair reads and were therefore excluded. In the study, around 150 TCR beta chains were listed as associated with cytomegalovirus. In an earlier analysis of some 540 of the donors, most TCR beta V segments appeared in productive rearrangements about 87% or about 30% of the time, broadly matching IMGT annotations. The classifier was reported to diagnose cytomegalovirus status with high specificity and sensitivity in both the original and validation cohorts. Most TCR sequences were observed very rarely across donors, whereas some public TCRs were present in many individuals. The presence/absence analyses assumed that sequencing depth was roughly uniform across donors, and that assumption may not be true. Compared with equally common non-associated chains, HLA-associated TCR beta chains in a later analysis were more clonally expanded and had lower generation probabilities. In a later analysis, most CMV-associated TCR beta chains were found to appear HLA-restricted, with HLA associations seemingly driven largely by CMV exposure. Three of the identified cytomegalovirus-associated TCR beta chains were confirmed in vitro to be specific for cytomegalovirus antigens. This cohort had only TCR beta chains sequenced, and the lack of alpha or paired-chain data limited which features could be detected. According to a later analysis, TCR association rates differed among HLA loci, with DRB1 alleles showing the most associated TCRs and HLA-C alleles showing the fewest. The authors suggested that the approach could potentially be generalized to other disease states and immunological phenotypes. A further reported finding was that TCR beta sequences accurately predicted the HLA-A and HLA-B alleles for most subjects in the first cohort. When HLA alleles, especially DR and DQ, strongly co-occurred, TCR associations were difficult to assign to individual alleles. The only immune exposure information available for the cohort was CMV serostatus. Linkage disequilibrium might explain the correlated functional status among segregating V segments, but an unknown experimental factor could not be ruled out. V-gene and J-gene trimming of TCR beta chains was associated with a missense DCLRE1C variant in a later genetic analysis, and the association was replicated in an independent cohort. Several of the top co-occurrence clusters appeared to be linked to parvovirus B19, influenza, CMV and Epstein-Barr virus, according to a later analysis. The sequencing pipeline was judged likely to have produced a cluster of highly shared sequence variants as a technical artifact.

The sequencing sample was made of PBMCs. The chain links TRBV30 with TRBJ1-6, with 8 junctional bases fitting TRBD1. This TCR came from a man between 40 and 49 years old in good health and CMV-seropositive. This receptor carries the CDR3 CAWSHQGAFGLDSPLHF. The DNA sequence reads TGTGCCTGGAGTCACCAGGGGGCCTTCGGGTTAGATTCACCCCTCCACTTT.